The clone carrying this TCR beta chain was detected once. The antigen remains undetermined. These data come from a study of healthy donors' naive CD4 and CD8 T cells. A linear amplification protocol produced the TCR libraries from about 510 ng of total RNA. MiXCR, run by TCRdb on the reads, gives a single entry per CDR3 protein. Found here are about 180,000 distinct CDR3 sequences, over 60% of them singletons; the top ten hold 2.3%. Notes on the study in general: About 13% of CD4/CD8 propensity variance appeared explained by V, J and CDR3 charge.

Trimming pared 6 bases from V and 5 bases from J, leaving 22 bases between. CDR3 length equals 15 residues. The V gene's germline CDR1 is SQVTM and CDR2 ANQGSEA. This TCR was sampled from a pool of human donors in good health; the sample pools cells from several healthy donors. The chain carries TRBV29-1 and TRBJ1-2, with D hard to call. Sequencing was performed on naive CD4+ and CD8+ T cells sorted from blood, pooled from several donors. In DNA form, the CDR3 reads TGCAGCGTCCCCTATGACCCCGGGAAGCCTTATGGCTACACCTTC. Its protein product is CSVPYDPGKPYGYTF.